A selection of T cell receptor beta chains follows, all from one sample in a study of T cells in Graves' hyperthyroidism and ophthalmopathy. Each CDR3 protein gets one entry after TCRdb re-called the multiplex PCR reads with MiXCR. Here the sample spans 550,000 to 850,000 distinct CDR3 sequences, roughly 20% being singletons. The sample consisted of blood. The receptor source for this set is a woman aged 45-65 years with Graves' hyperthyroidism that later progressed to Graves' ophthalmopathy. CDR3s include the opening cysteine and the closing phenylalanine or tryptophan. Fields, in order: J gene, V gene, CDR3 length, clone size, D gene, CDR3 protein, CDR3 DNA. The D gene is left open where the match is weak. Clone size appears in some rows only: once, few, many, or a class for an expanded clone.

TRBJ2-2 TRBV12-3/TRBV12-4 15 few - CASSFGGQNTGELLF TGTGCCAGCAGTTTTGGGGGGCAGAACACCGGGGAGCTGCTTTTT
TRBJ2-5 TRBV7-9 13 many - CASSLVLAETQYF TGTGCCAGCAGCTTAGTGTTAGCGGAGACCCAGTACTTC
TRBJ1-2 TRBV11-2 13 many - CASSLDGVYGYTF TGTGCCAGCAGCTTAGACGGTGTCTATGGCTACACCTTC
TRBJ2-7 TRBV7-6 15 once TRBD1 CASSWTGGAPYEQYF TGTGCCAGCAGCTGGACAGGGGGCGCACCCTACGAGCAGTACTTC
TRBJ1-5 TRBV24-1 15 - - CATSDRRDSRQPQHF TGTGCCACCAGTGACCGGCGGGACTCCCGTCAGCCCCAGCATTTT
TRBJ1-2 TRBV19 14 - TRBD1 CASSIGNRGPGYTF TGTGCCAGTAGTATAGGGAACAGGGGCCCAGGCTACACCTTC
TRBJ2-2 TRBV6-6 16 few TRBD1 CASSYEDRVDTGELFF TGTGCCAGCAGTTACGAGGACAGGGTGGACACCGGGGAGCTGTTTTTT
TRBJ2-2 TRBV13 16 many TRBD1 CASSLGQGDHTGELFF TGTGCCAGCAGCTTAGGGCAGGGGGACCACACCGGGGAGCTGTTTTTT
TRBJ1-4 TRBV7-8 15 - TRBD1 CASSTTGGFVEKLFF TGTGCCAGCAGCACCACAGGGGGCTTTGTGGAAAAACTGTTTTTT
TRBJ2-7 TRBV6-5 15 - TRBD2 CASSYASGGAGEQYF TGTGCCAGCAGTTACGCTAGCGGGGGGGCAGGCGAGCAGTACTTC
TRBJ1-5 TRBV6-1 15 many - CASSNRSQGNQPQHF TGTGCCAGCAGTAACAGATCGCAGGGCAATCAGCCCCAGCATTTT
TRBJ2-5 TRBV3-1 11 many - CASSQVGDQYF TGTGCCAGCAGCCAAGTAGGGGACCAGTACTTC
TRBJ1-1 TRBV25-1 14 - - CASSEGELQGEAFF TGTGCCAGCAGTGAAGGGGAGTTACAGGGTGAAGCTTTCTTT
TRBJ1-2 TRBV20-1 10 many - CSAIRDGYTF TGCAGTGCTATTCGTGATGGCTACACCTTC
TRBJ2-2 TRBV7-9 17 - - CASSRTFGAGDTGELFF TGTGCCAGCAGCCGCACCTTTGGGGCGGGTGACACCGGGGAGCTGTTTTTT
TRBJ2-5 TRBV5-1 15 few - CASIKEAGAGETQYF TGCGCCAGCATTAAAGAGGCAGGGGCAGGGGAGACCCAGTACTTC
TRBJ2-7 TRBV6-1 15 many TRBD2 CASSSREGGSYEQYF TGTGCCAGCAGTTCCCGGGAGGGGGGCTCCTACGAGCAGTACTTC
TRBJ1-3 TRBV7-8 15 - - CASSTSAGPGNTIYF TGTGCCAGCAGCACTAGTGCGGGGCCGGGAAACACCATATATTTT
TRBJ1-6 TRBV5-1 16 - TRBD1 CASSLAGQGFGSPLHF TGCGCCAGCAGCTTGGCCGGACAGGGGTTTGGTTCACCCCTCCACTTT
TRBJ1-5 TRBV6-1 15 - - CASSGGSYSNQPQHF TGTGCCAGCAGTGGCGGCAGCTATAGCAATCAGCCCCAGCATTTT
TRBJ1-2 TRBV5-6 14 many - CASSSGQLLYGYTF TGTGCCAGCAGCTCCGGACAGCTTTTGTATGGCTACACCTTC
TRBJ1-2 TRBV20-1 14 many TRBD1 CSAIIQGEGGGYTF TGCAGTGCTATAATTCAGGGGGAAGGAGGTGGCTACACCTTC
TRBJ2-1 TRBV10-1 17 - TRBD2 CASSDPSGTSGWYEQFF TGCGCCAGCAGTGACCCCTCCGGGACTAGCGGGTGGTATGAGCAGTTCTTC
TRBJ1-6 TRBV3-1 14 many TRBD1 CASRRQGMGSPLHF TGTGCCAGCAGACGACAGGGGATGGGTTCACCCCTCCACTTT
TRBJ2-5 TRBV20-1 12 few - CSAGGAQETQYF TGCAGTGCGGGGGGAGCTCAAGAGACCCAGTACTTC
TRBJ1-4 TRBV3-1 14 - - CASSRRTTNEKLFF TGTGCCAGCAGCCGGAGGACAACTAATGAAAAACTGTTTTTT
TRBJ2-3 TRBV6-2/TRBV6-3 14 - - CASSYVGFTDTQYF TGTGCCAGCAGTTACGTCGGGTTCACAGATACGCAGTATTTT
TRBJ2-1 TRBV7-9 18 - TRBD2 CASSPQSGGAVSVNEQFF TGTGCCAGCAGCCCACAAAGCGGGGGGGCCGTTTCGGTAAATGAGCAGTTCTTC
TRBJ2-5 TRBV12-3/TRBV12-4 17 - TRBD2 CASSPGGRGGRGGTQYF TGTGCCAGCAGCCCGGGAGGGCGGGGGGGCCGAGGAGGGACCCAGTACTTC
TRBJ1-2 TRBV6-1 12 - - CASQLLGEGYTF TGTGCCAGTCAACTACTTGGGGAGGGCTACACCTTC
TRBJ1-5 TRBV12-3/TRBV12-4 16 many TRBD1 CASSSGTGGSNQPQHF TGTGCCAGCAGTTCCGGGACAGGGGGCTCCAATCAGCCCCAGCATTTT
TRBJ2-3 TRBV20-1 16 few TRBD2 CSARGLAGPRGDTQYF TGCAGTGCTAGGGGACTAGCGGGGCCCCGGGGAGATACGCAGTATTTT
TRBJ1-6 TRBV3-1 15 many TRBD1 CASSLAGQGYEPLHF TGTGCCAGCTCTTTAGCGGGACAGGGTTATGAGCCCCTCCACTTT
TRBJ2-2 TRBV11-2 16 many - CASSLVGITNTGELFF TGTGCCAGCAGCTTAGTCGGGATTACGAACACCGGGGAGCTGTTTTTT
TRBJ2-5 TRBV5-6 14 - TRBD1 CASRTTGGEETPYF TGTGCCAGCCGTACGACAGGGGGCGAAGAGACCCCGTACTTC
TRBJ1-5 TRBV18 17 - TRBD1 CASSRDRGQDSNQPQHF TGTGCCAGCTCACGAGACAGGGGCCAGGATAGCAATCAGCCCCAGCATTTT
TRBJ1-2 TRBV19 12 few - CASMTGVYGYTF TGTGCCAGTATGACGGGTGTCTATGGCTACACCTTC
TRBJ1-1 TRBV7-9 15 many - CASIKPGVMNTEAFF TGTGCCAGCATCAAACCCGGGGTAATGAACACTGAAGCTTTCTTT
TRBJ1-6 TRBV15 16 few - CATSRDLPGTNSPLHF TGTGCCACCAGCAGAGATCTGCCAGGGACCAATTCACCCCTCCACTTT
TRBJ1-2 TRBV6-1 13 - TRBD1 CASKGQGFYGYTF TGTGCCAGCAAAGGACAGGGGTTCTATGGCTACACCTTC
TRBJ1-4 TRBV27 15 few - CASSLWFRPNEKLFF TGTGCCAGCAGTTTATGGTTCAGGCCTAATGAAAAACTGTTTTTT
TRBJ2-1 TRBV6-2/TRBV6-3 16 many TRBD2 CASSYTPGLADNEQFF TGTGCCAGCAGTTACACCCCGGGACTAGCGGACAATGAGCAGTTCTTC
TRBJ1-4 TRBV5-5 15 few TRBD1 CASSHRQGTWEKLFF TGTGCCAGCAGCCACAGACAGGGGACCTGGGAAAAACTGTTTTTT
TRBJ2-3 TRBV5-1 14 many - CASTLVRLPDTQYF TGCGCCAGCACCTTGGTAAGGTTGCCAGATACGCAGTATTTT
TRBJ2-3 TRBV5-6 14 few - CASSPIDRPDTQYF TGTGCCAGCAGCCCCATCGACAGACCAGATACGCAGTATTTT